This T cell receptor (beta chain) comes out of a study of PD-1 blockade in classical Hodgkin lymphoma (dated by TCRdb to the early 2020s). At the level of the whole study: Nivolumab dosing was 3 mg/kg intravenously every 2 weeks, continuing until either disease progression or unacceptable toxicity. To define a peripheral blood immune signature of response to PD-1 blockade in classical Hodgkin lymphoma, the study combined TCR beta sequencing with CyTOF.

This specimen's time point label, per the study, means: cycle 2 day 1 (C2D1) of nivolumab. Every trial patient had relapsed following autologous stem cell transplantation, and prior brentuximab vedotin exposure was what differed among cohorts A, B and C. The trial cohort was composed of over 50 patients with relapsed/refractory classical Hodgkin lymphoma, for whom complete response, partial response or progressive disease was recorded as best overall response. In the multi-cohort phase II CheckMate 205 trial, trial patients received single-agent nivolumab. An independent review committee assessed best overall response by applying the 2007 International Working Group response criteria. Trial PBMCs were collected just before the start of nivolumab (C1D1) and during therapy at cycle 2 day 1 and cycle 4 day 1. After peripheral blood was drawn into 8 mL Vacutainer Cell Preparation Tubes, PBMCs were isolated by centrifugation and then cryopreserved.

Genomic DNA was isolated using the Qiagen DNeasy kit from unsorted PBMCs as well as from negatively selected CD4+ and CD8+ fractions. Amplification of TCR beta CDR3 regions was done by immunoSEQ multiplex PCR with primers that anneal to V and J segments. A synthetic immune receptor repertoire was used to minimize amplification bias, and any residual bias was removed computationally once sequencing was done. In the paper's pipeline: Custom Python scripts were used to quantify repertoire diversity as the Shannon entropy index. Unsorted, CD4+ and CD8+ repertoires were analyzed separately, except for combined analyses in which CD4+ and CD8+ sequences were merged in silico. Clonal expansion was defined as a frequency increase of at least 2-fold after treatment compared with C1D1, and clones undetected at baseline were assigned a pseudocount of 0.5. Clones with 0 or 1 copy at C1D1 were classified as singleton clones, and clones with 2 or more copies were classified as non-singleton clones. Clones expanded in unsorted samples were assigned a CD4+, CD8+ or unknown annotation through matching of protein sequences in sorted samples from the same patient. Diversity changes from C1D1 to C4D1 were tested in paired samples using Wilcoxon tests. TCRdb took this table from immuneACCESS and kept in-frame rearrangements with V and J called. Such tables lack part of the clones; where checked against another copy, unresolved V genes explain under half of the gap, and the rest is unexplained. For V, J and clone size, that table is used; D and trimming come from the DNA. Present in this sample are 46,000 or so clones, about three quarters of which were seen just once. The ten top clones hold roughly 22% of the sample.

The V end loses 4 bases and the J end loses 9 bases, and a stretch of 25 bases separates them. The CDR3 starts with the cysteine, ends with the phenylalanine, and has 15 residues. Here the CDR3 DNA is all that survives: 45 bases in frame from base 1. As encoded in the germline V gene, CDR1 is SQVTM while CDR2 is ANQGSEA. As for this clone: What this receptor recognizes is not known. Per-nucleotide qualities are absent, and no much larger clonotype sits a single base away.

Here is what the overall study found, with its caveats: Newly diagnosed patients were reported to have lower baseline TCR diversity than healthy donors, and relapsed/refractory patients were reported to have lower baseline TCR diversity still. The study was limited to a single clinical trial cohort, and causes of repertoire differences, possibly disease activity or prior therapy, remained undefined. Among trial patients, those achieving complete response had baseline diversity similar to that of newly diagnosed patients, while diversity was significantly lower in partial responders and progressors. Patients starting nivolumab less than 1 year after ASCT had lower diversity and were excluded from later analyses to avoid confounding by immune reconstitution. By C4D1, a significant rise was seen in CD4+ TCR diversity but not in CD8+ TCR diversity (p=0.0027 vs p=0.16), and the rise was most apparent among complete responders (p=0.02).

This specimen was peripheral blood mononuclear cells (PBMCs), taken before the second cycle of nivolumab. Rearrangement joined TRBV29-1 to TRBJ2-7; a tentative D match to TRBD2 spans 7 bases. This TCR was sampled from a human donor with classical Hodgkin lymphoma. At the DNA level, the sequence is TGCAGCGTTGGGGGGGGCGGTCACGATACGAGGAGGCAGTACTTC. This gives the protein CSVGGGGHDTRRQYF.